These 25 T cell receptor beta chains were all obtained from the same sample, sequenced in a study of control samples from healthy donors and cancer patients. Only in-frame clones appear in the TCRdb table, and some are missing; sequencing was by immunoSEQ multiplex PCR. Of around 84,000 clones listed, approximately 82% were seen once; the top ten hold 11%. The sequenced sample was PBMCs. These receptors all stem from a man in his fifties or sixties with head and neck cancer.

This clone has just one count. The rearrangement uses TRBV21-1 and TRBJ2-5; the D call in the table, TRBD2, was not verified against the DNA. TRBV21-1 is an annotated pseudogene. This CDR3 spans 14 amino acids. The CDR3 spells CAKTPSSGRETQYF. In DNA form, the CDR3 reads TGTGCCAAGACACCCAGTTCGGGAAGGGAGACCCAGTACTTC.

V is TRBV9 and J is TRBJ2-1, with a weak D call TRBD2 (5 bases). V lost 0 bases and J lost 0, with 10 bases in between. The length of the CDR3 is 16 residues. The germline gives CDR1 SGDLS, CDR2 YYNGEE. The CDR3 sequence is CASSVGGSNSYNEQFF. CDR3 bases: TGTGCCAGCAGCGTAGGTGGGAGTAACTCCTACAATGAGCAGTTCTTC.

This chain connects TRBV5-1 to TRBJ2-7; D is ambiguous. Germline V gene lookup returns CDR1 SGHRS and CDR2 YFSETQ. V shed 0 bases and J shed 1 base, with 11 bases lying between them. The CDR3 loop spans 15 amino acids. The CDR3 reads CASSLAYGASYEQYF. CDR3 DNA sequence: TGCGCCAGCAGCTTGGCCTATGGTGCGTCCTACGAGCAGTACTTC.

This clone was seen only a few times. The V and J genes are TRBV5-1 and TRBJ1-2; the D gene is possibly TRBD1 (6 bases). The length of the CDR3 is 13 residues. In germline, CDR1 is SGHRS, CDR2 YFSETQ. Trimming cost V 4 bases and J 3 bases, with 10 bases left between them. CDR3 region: CASSQGQHYGYTF. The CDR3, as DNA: TGCGCCAGCAGCCAAGGACAGCACTATGGCTACACCTTC.

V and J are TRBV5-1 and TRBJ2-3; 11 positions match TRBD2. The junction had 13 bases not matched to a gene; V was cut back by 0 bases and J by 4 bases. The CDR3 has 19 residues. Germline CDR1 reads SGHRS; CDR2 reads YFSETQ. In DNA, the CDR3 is TGCGCCAGCAGCTTGGAATTAGGGGGGACTAGCGGAGATGCAGATACGCAGTATTTT. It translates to CASSLELGGTSGDADTQYF.

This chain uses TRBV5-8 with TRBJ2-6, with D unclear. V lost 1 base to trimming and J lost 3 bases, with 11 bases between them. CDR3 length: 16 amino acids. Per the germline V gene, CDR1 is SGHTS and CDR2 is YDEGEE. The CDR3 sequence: CASSLNTNLGANVLTF. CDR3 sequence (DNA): TGTGCCAGCAGCTTGAACACTAATCTTGGGGCCAACGTCCTGACTTTC.

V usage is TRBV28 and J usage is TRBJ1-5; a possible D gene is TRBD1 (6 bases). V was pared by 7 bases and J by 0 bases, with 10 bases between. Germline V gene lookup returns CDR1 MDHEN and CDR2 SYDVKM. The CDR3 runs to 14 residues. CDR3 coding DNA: TGTGCCAGCATGAGGACAGTTAGCAATCAGCCCCAGCATTTT. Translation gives CASMRTVSNQPQHF.

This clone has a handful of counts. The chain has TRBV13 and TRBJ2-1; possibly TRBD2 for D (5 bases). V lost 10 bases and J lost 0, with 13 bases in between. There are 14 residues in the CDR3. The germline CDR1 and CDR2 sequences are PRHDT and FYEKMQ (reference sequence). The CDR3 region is CATRRAGSYNEQFF. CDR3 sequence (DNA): TGTGCCACCAGAAGGGCGGGCTCCTACAATGAGCAGTTCTTC.

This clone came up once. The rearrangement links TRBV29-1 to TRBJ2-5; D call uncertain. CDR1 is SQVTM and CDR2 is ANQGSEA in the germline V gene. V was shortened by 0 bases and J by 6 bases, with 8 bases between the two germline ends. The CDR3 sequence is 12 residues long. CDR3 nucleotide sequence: TGCAGCGTTGAAGAGTCGACGAAGACCCAGTACTTC. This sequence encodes CSVEESTKTQYF.

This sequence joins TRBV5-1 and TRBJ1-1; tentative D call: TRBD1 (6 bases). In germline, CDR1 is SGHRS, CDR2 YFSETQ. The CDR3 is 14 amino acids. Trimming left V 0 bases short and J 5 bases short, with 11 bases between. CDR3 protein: CASSLAAGVTEAFF. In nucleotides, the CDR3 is TGCGCCAGCAGCTTGGCGGCAGGGGTGACTGAAGCTTTCTTT.

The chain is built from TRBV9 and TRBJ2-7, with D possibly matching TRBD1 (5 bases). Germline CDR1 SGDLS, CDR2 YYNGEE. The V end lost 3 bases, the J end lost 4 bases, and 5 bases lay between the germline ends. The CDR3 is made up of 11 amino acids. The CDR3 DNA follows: TGTGCCAGCAGCGAGGGGTACGAGCAGTACTTC. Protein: CASSEGYEQYF.

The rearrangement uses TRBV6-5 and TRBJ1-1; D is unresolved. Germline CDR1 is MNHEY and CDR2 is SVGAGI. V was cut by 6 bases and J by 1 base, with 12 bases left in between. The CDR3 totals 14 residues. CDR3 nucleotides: TGTGCCAGCAGGAACCTCGCAGAGAACACTGAAGCTTTCTTT. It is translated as CASRNLAENTEAFF.

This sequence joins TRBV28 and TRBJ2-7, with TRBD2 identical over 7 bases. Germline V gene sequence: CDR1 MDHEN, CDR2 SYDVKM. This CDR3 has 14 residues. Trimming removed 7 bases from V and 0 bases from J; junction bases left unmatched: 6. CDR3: CASKVGGSSYEQYF. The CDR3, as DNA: TGTGCCAGCAAGGTGGGCGGGAGCTCCTACGAGCAGTACTTC.

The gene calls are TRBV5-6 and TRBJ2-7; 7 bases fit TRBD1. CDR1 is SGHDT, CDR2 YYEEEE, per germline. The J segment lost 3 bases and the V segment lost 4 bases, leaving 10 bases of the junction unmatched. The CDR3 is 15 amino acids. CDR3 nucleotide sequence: TGTGCCAGCAGCGAGACACAGGGGACCGGCTACGAGCAGTACTTC. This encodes CASSETQGTGYEQYF.

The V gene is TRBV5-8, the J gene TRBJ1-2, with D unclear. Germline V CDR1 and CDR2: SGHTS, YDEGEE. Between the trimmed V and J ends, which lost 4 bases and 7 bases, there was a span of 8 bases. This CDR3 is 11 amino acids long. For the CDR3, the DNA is TGTGCCAGCAGCCTCCGGTTTGGCTACACCTTC. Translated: CASSLRFGYTF.

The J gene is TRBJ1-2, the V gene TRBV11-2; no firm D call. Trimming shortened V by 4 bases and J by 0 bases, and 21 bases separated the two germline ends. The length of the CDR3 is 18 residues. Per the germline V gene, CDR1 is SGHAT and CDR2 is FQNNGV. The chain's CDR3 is CASSSPRLGGSSNYGYTF. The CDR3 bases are TGTGCCAGCAGCTCCCCGAGGTTGGGCGGTTCTTCTAACTATGGCTACACCTTC.

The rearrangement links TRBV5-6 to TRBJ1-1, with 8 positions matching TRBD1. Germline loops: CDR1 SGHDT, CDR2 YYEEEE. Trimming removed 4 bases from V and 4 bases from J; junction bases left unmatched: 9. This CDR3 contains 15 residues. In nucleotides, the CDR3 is TGTGCCAGCAGCACTCTGGACAGGGCGAGCACTGAAGCTTTCTTT. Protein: CASSTLDRASTEAFF. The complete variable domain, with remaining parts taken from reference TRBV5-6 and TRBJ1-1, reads DAGVTQSPTHLIKTRGQQVTLRCSPKSGHDTVSWYQQALGQGPQFIFQYYEEEERQRGNFPDRFSGHQFPNYSSELNVNALLLGDSALYLCASSTLDRASTEAFFGQGTRLTVV.

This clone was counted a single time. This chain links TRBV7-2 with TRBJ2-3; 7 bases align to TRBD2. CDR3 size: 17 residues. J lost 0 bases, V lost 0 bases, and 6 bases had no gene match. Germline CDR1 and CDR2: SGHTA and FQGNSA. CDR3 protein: CASSLAASGISTDTQYF. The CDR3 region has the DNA TGTGCCAGCAGCTTAGCCGCTAGCGGAATTAGCACAGATACGCAGTATTTT. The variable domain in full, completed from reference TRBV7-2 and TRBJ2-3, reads GAGVSQSPSNKVTEKGKDVELRCDPISGHTALYWYRQSLGQGLEFLIYFQGNSAPDKSGLPSDRFSAERTGGSVSTLTIQRTQQEDSAVYLCASSLAASGISTDTQYFGPGTRLTVL.

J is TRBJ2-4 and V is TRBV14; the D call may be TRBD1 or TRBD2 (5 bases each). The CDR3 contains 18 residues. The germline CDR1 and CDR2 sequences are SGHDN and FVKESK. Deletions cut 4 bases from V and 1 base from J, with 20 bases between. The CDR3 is CASSLGTRSSLAKNIQYF. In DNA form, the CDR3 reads TGTGCCAGCAGCCTTGGGACCCGATCCTCCCTGGCCAAAAACATTCAGTACTTC. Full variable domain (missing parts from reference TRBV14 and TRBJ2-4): EAGVTQFPSHSVIEKGQTVTLRCDPISGHDNLYWYRRVMGKEIKFLLHFVKESKQDESGMPNNRFLAERTGGTYSTLKVQPAELEDSGVYFCASSLGTRSSLAKNIQYFGAGTRLSVL.

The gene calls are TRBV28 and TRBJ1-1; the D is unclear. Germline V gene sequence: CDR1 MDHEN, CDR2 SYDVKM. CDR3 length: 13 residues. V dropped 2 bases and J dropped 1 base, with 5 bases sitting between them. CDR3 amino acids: CASSLPRNTEAFF. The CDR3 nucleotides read TGTGCCAGCAGTTTACCCCGGAACACTGAAGCTTTCTTT.

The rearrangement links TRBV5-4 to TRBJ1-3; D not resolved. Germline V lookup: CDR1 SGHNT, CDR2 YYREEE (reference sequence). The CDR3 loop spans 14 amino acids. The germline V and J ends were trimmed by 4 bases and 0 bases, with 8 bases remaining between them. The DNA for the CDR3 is TGTGCCAGCAGCCCGACGGTCTCTGGAAACACCATATATTTT. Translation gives CASSPTVSGNTIYF.

The CDR3 bases are TGTGCCAGCAGTCCGCAGGGGGTTGCTGGAAACACCATATATTTT. Translating it yields CASSPQGVAGNTIYF. The chain uses TRBV6-6 and TRBJ1-3, with TRBD1 matching 7 bases. V lost 5 bases and J lost 2; bases outside the gene matches: 6. Looked up from germline, CDR1 is MNHNY and CDR2 is SVGAGI (reference sequence). The CDR3 is 15 residues long.

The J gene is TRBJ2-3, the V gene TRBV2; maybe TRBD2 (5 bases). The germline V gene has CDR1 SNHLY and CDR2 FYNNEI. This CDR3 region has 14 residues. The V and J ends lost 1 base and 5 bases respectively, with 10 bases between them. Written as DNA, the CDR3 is TGTGCCAGCAGTGAAGGCCCGGGAAGAGATACGCAGTATTTT. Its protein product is CASSEGPGRDTQYF.

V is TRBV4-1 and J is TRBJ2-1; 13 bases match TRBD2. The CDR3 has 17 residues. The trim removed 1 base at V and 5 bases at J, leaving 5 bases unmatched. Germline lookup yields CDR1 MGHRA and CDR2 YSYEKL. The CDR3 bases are TGCGCCAGCAGCCAAGCAAGGACTAGCGGGAGCAACAATGAGCAGTTCTTC. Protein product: CASSQARTSGSNNEQFF.

The DNA of the CDR3 is TGTGCCAGCACCCGGGGGGGGGCGGACACCGGGGAGCTGTTTTTT. It yields the protein CASTRGGADTGELFF. The chain recombines TRBV5-6 with TRBJ2-2; 8 nucleotides match TRBD2. The V gene end was trimmed by 6 bases and the J gene end by 3 bases; junction bases not matched to a gene: 7. CDR3 length: 15 amino acids. Germline CDR1 and CDR2: SGHDT and YYEEEE.